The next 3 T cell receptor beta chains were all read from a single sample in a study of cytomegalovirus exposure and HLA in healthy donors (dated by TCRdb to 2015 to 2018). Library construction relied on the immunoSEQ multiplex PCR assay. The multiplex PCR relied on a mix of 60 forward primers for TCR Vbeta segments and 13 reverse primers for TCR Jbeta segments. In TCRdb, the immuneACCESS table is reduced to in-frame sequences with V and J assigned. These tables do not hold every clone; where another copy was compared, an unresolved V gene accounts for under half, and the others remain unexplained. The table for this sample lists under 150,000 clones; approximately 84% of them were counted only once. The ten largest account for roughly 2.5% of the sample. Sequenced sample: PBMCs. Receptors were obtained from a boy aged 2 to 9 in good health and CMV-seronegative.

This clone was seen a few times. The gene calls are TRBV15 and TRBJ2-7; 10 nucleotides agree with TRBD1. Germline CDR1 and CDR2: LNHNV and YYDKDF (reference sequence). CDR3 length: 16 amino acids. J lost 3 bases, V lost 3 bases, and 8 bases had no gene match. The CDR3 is CATSSSDRGLDYEQYF. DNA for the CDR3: TGTGCCACCAGCAGTTCCGACAGGGGGCTCGACTACGAGCAGTACTTC.

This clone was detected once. CDR3 sequence (DNA): TGTGCCAGCAGCATAGGGACTAGCGGATGGCGGCGGCAGTTCTTC. This encodes CASSIGTSGWRRQFF. The rearrangement links TRBV5-8 to TRBJ2-1; 11 bases match TRBD2. The CDR3 covers 15 residues. V lost 4 bases and J lost 12; bases outside the gene matches: 12. Germline V gene lookup returns CDR1 SGHTS and CDR2 YDEGEE.

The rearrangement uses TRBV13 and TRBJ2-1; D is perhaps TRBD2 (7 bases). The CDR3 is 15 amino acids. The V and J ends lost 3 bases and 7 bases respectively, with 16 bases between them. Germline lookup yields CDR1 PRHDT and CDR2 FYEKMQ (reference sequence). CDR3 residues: CASSLAGGPKNEQFF. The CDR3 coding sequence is TGTGCCAGCAGCTTGGCCGGGGGGCCGAAAAATGAGCAGTTCTTC. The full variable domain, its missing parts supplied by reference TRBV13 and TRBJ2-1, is AAGVIQSPRHLIKEKRETATLKCYPIPRHDTVYWYQQGPGQDPQFLISFYEKMQSDKGSIPDRFSAQQFSDYHSELNMSSLELGDSALYFCASSLAGGPKNEQFFGPGTRLTVL.